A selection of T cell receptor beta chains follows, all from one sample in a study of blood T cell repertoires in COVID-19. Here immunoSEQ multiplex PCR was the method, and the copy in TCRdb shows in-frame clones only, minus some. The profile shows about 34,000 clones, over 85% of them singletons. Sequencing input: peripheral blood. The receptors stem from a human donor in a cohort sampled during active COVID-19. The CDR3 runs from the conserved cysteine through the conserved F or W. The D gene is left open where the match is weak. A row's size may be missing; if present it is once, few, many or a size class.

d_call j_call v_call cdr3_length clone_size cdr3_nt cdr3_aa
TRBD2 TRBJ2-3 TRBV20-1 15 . TGCAGTGCTAGTCGGACTAGCGGGGGCACAGATACGCAGTATTTT CSASRTSGGTDTQYF
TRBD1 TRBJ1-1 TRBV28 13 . TGTGCCAGTGAGACAGGGGCGAACACTGAAGCTTTCTTT CASETGANTEAFF
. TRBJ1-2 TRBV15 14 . TGTGCCACCAGCAGGAAGCGGACAGCCTATGGCTACACCTTC CATSRKRTAYGYTF
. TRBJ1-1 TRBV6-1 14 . TGTGCCAGCAGTGAACAGACAGTTAACACTGAAGCTTTCTTT CASSEQTVNTEAFF
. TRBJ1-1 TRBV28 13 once TGTGCCAGCAGGCTCACCGGGGGGCCTGAAGCTTTCTTT CASRLTGGPEAFF
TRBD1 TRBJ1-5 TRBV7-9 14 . TGTGCCAGCAGCTCCTCGACAGGGGCTCAGCCCCAGCATTTT CASSSSTGAQPQHF
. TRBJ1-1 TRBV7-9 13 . TGTGCCAGCAGCACGTCCGGGAACACTGAAGCTTTCTTT CASSTSGNTEAFF
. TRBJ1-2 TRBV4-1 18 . TGCGCCAGCAGCCAACTGATTACCGCGGGACGGCGCAAGGGTGGCTACACCTTC CASSQLITAGRRKGGYTF
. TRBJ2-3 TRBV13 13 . TGTGCCAGCAGCTTAGGTCTTCCAGATACGCAGTATTTT CASSLGLPDTQYF
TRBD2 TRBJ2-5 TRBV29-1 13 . TGCAGCGTTGAAGATCTTCAGGGACTAGGGGAGTACTTC CSVEDLQGLGEYF
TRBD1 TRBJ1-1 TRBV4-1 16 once TGCGCCAGCAGCCAGGGGAGACAGGGGCTGAACACTGAAGCTTTCTTT CASSQGRQGLNTEAFF
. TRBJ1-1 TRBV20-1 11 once TGCAGTGCTAGGACAGGCTTCGAAGCTTTCTTT CSARTGFEAFF
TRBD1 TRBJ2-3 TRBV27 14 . TGTGCCAGCAGTTTCAGACAGGGGGCAGATACGCAGTATTTT CASSFRQGADTQYF